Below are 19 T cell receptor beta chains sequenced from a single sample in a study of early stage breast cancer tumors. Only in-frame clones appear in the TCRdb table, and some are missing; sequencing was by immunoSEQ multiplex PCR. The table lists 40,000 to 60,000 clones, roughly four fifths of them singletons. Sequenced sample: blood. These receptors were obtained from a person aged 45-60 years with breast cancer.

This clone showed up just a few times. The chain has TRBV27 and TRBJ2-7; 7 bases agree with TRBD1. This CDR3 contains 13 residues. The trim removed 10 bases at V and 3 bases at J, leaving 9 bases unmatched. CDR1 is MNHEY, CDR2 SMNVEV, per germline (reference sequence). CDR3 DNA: TGTGCCACCCTGGACAGGACTCACTACGAGCAGTACTTC. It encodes CATLDRTHYEQYF.

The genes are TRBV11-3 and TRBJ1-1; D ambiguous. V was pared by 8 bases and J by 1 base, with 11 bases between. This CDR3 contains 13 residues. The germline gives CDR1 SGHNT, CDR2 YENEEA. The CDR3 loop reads CASSLSGNTEAFF. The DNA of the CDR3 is TGTGCCAGCTCCCTGAGCGGGAACACTGAAGCTTTCTTT.

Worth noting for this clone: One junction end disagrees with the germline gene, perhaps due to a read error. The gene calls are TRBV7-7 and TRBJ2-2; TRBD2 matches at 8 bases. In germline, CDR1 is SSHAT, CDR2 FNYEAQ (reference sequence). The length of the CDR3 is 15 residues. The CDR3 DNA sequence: TGTGCTAGCAGCCCCGCCGGGACTAGCACCGGGGAGCTGTTTTTT. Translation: CASSPAGTSTGELFF.

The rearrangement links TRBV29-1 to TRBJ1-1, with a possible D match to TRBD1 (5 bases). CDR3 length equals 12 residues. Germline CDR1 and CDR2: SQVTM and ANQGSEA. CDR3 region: CSGDSYDTEAFF. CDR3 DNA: TGCAGTGGTGACAGTTACGACACTGAAGCTTTCTTT.

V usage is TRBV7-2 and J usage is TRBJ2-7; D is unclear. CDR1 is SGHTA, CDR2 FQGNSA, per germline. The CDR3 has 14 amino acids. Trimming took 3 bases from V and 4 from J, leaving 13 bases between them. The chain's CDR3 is CASSFLSYGYEQYF. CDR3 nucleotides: TGTGCCAGCAGCTTCCTGAGTTACGGATACGAGCAGTACTTC.

Here the CDR3 reads CAISGLGVLTRNEQFF. Here the CDR3 DNA reads TGTGCCATCAGTGGGTTAGGCGTTCTAACCCGGAATGAGCAGTTCTTC. The gene calls are TRBV10-3 and TRBJ2-1, with D unresolved. Trimming left V 4 bases short and J 7 bases short, with 20 bases between. The germline V gene has CDR1 ENHRY and CDR2 SYGVKD. The CDR3 has 16 residues.

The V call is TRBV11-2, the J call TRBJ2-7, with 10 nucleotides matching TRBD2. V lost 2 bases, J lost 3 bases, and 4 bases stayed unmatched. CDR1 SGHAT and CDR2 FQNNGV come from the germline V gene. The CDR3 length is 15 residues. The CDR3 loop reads CASSLRLAGVYEQYF. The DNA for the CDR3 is TGTGCCAGCAGCTTAAGGCTAGCGGGAGTCTACGAGCAGTACTTC.

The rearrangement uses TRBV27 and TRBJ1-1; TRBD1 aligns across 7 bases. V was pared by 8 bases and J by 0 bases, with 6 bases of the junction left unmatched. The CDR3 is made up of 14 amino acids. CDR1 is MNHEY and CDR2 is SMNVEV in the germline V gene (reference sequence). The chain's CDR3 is CASSTGIVNTEAFF. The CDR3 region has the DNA TGTGCCAGCTCGACAGGGATTGTGAACACTGAAGCTTTCTTT.

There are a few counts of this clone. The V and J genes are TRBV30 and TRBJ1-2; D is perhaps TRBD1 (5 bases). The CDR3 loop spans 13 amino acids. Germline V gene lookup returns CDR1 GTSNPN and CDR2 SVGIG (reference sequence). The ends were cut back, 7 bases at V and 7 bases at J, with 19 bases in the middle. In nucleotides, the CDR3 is TGTGCCTCCCACACCGGGAAGGGGATTGGCTACACCTTC. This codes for CASHTGKGIGYTF.

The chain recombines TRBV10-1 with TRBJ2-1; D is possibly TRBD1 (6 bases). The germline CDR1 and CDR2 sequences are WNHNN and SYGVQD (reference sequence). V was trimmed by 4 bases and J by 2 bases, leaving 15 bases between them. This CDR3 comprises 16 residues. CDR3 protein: CASSGGTRGTYNEQFF. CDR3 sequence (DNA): TGCGCCAGCAGTGGGGGGACCAGGGGAACCTACAATGAGCAGTTCTTC.

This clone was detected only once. CDR3 nucleotide sequence: TGTGCCAGCAGCCAACTCTCCGGGACTAGCGGGATGAATGAGCAGTTCTTC. It is translated as CASSQLSGTSGMNEQFF. J is TRBJ2-1 and V is TRBV4-2, with TRBD2 identical over 13 bases. CDR3 size: 17 residues. V dropped 2 bases and J dropped 7; count of bases not matched to a gene: 8. In germline, CDR1 is LGHNA, CDR2 YNFKEQ.

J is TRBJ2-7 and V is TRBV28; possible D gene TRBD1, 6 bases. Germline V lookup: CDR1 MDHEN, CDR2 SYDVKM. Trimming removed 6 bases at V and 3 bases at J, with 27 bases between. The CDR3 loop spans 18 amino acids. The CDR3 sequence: CASSLLDSDSNLHYEQYF. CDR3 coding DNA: TGTGCCAGCAGCTTACTAGATTCGGACAGCAATCTCCACTACGAGCAGTACTTC.

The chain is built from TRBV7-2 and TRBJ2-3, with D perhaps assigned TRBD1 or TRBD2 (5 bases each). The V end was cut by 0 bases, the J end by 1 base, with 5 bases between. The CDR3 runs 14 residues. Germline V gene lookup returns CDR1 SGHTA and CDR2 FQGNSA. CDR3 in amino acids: CASSLAGGTDTQYF. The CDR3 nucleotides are TGTGCCAGCAGCTTAGCGGGGGGCACAGATACGCAGTATTTT.

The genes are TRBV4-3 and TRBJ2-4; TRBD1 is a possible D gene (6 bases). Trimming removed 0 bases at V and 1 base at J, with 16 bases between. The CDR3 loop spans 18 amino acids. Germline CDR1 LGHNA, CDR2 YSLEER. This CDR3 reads CASSQDASRQVAKNIQYF. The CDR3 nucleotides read TGCGCCAGCAGCCAAGACGCCTCCAGACAGGTGGCCAAAAACATTCAGTACTTC.

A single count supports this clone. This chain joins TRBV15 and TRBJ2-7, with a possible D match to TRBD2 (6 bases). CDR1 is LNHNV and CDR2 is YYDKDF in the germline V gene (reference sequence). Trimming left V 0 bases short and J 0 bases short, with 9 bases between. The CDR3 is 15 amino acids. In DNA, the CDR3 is TGTGCCACCAGCAGAGATTCCGGGAGCTCCTACGAGCAGTACTTC. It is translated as CATSRDSGSSYEQYF.

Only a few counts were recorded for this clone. The CDR3 DNA reads as TGCGCCAGCAGTGAGGGGGGCAAATACGAGCAGTACTTC. This codes for CASSEGGKYEQYF. The chain uses TRBV10-1 and TRBJ2-7; tentatively, D is TRBD1 (6 bases). CDR1 is WNHNN and CDR2 is SYGVQD in the germline V gene (reference sequence). Trimming pared 2 bases from V and 4 bases from J, leaving 9 bases between. This CDR3 contains 13 residues.

In DNA form, the CDR3 reads TGTGCCAGCAGTTACGGGGCGGGGGGGCCGCGCGAGCAGTTCTTC. It yields the protein CASSYGAGGPREQFF. The chain has TRBV6-5 and TRBJ2-1, with 9 bases matching TRBD2. The germline CDR1 and CDR2 sequences are MNHEY and SVGAGI. This CDR3 is built from 15 residues. V trimming: 2 bases; J trimming: 10 bases; junction bases outside the gene matches: 9.

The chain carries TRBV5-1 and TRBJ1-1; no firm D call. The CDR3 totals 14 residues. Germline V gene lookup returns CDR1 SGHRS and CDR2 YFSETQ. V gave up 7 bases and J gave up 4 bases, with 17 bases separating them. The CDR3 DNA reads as TGCGCCAGCCGGTGGACTGTCGACGGCACTGAAGCTTTCTTT. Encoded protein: CASRWTVDGTEAFF.

The CDR3 nucleotides read TGTGCCAGCAGTTTCCTGGACCGGAACACTGAAGCTTTCTTT. Residues: CASSFLDRNTEAFF. This chain links TRBV27 with TRBJ1-1; D gene ambiguous. The CDR3 runs 14 residues. CDR1 and CDR2 from the germline V gene are MNHEY and SMNVEV (reference sequence). V lost 3 bases, J lost 1 base, and 9 bases lay in between.